This is a list of T cell receptor beta chains from one sample in a study of CD8+ T cells in alopecia areata. Repertoires were generated with immunoSEQ multiplex PCR, while TCRdb's copy carries only in-frame clones and drops some. This table holds roughly 200,000 clones, more than 55% found once. The specimen was CD4+ T cells sorted from blood, collected at week 4, from a patient treated with tofacitinib. The receptors shown here come from a human donor with alopecia areata. The CDR3 runs from the conserved cysteine through the conserved F or W. Each record gives: V gene, clone size, CDR3 protein. Size is omitted from some rows. Given values are once, few, many or a class for expanded clones.

V gene: TRBV25-1; clone size: NA; CDR3 protein: CASSEWGKRGYNEQFF
V gene: TRBV30; clone size: NA; CDR3 protein: CAWTRGPISETQYF
V gene: TRBV30; clone size: once; CDR3 protein: CASLLARGLNYGYTF
V gene: TRBV27; clone size: NA; CDR3 protein: CASRTGEYQETQYF
V gene: TRBV4-1; clone size: NA; CDR3 protein: CASSQERATGPQHF
V gene: TRBV30; clone size: NA; CDR3 protein: CAWNVGETQYF
V gene: TRBV5-4; clone size: few; CDR3 protein: CASSLRGSSQPQHF
V gene: TRBV5-1; clone size: NA; CDR3 protein: CASSLDGTSNQPQHF
V gene: TRBV5-1; clone size: NA; CDR3 protein: CASSSGGQVINYGYTF
V gene: TRBV5-1; clone size: NA; CDR3 protein: CASSRGDTFSGANVLTF
V gene: TRBV14; clone size: NA; CDR3 protein: CASSPRVTSGGFSSYNEQFF
V gene: TRBV30; clone size: once; CDR3 protein: CAWTRDSQETQYF
V gene: TRBV7-6; clone size: NA; CDR3 protein: CASSPLAGRETQYF
V gene: TRBV30; clone size: NA; CDR3 protein: CARTGGAFTDTQYF
V gene: TRBV5-4; clone size: NA; CDR3 protein: CASSEIQGPSGNTIYF
V gene: TRBV29-1; clone size: NA; CDR3 protein: CSVWTGDDTQYF
V gene: TRBV5-1; clone size: few; CDR3 protein: CASKVLDGAYNEQFF
V gene: TRBV7-2; clone size: NA; CDR3 protein: CASSLQGTSTEAFF
V gene: TRBV6-1; clone size: NA; CDR3 protein: CASSEVLNYGYTF
V gene: TRBV4-1; clone size: NA; CDR3 protein: CASSQARGTNTGELFF